This section outlines one T cell receptor beta chain sequence together with its context. The sample is drawn from a study of CD8 T cells in Susac syndrome. RNA was extracted with the RNeasy kit, and a quantity of about 0.45 to 1 ug was reverse transcribed using random hexamers. In TCRdb, the immunoSEQ multiplex PCR reads were re-called with MiXCR into one record per CDR3 protein. Here the sample spans about 150,000 distinct CDR3 sequences, around 95% being singletons. The CDR3 contains 13 residues. V was pared by 3 bases and J by 2 bases, with 7 bases between. This rearrangement joins TRBV12-3 or TRBV12-4 to TRBJ1-1; D is uncertain. The sample consisted of CD8+ T cells from PBMCs. This TCR was recovered from a human donor with multiple sclerosis. This CDR3 is CASSFGTNTEAFF. In DNA form, the CDR3 reads TGTGCCAGCAGTTTTGGAACTAACACTGAAGCTTTCTTT.